This note documents a single TCR beta chain sequence. V shed 6 bases and J 5 bases; nucleotides not matched to a gene: 6. CDR1 and CDR2 from the germline V gene are MNHEY and SVGAGI. This CDR3 region has 14 residues. Generated by immunoSEQ multiplex PCR, the TCRdb table keeps only in-frame clones and is missing some. This sample has roughly 30,000 clones, with more than 85% found just once. The data were obtained in a study of blood T cell repertoires in COVID-19. Looking at the study overall: Sample material is recorded as cDNA or gDNA derived from T cells, B-cell-depleted T cells, or PBMCs.

Source material: peripheral blood. The clonotype comes from a human donor in a cohort sampled during active COVID-19. This chain links TRBV6-5 with TRBJ2-5; 10 bases match TRBD1. The CDR3 coding sequence is TGTGCCAGCAGCGGACAGGGGGGGCGCGAGACCCAGTACTTC. Translating gives CASSGQGGRETQYF.